A single sample is the source of the 7 T cell receptor beta chains below, sequenced in a study of pediatric ulcerative colitis. Data came from immunoSEQ multiplex PCR; TCRdb stores just in-frame clones and leaves some out. This sample has 55,000 to 80,000 clones; 77% occur once, and the top ten carry 5.2%. Sequenced sample: blood. These receptors were taken from a boy younger than 18 with moderate ulcerative colitis.

The V and J genes are TRBV6-5 and TRBJ2-7; the match to TRBD2 covers 8 bases. V shed 0 bases, J shed 0 bases, and the junction held 4 bases outside the gene matches. Germline V gene sequence: CDR1 MNHEY, CDR2 SVGAGI. The CDR3 is 16 amino acids. The CDR3 nucleotides read TGTGCCAGCAGTTACTCGAACAGCGGGAGCTCCTACGAGCAGTACTTC. It is translated as CASSYSNSGSSYEQYF.

The chain employs TRBV4-1 and TRBJ2-5, with TRBD1 matching over 11 bases. The J call is doubtful: the DNA matches TRBJ2-7 better. This CDR3 region has 15 residues. Germline lookup yields CDR1 MGHRA and CDR2 YSYEKL. The CDR3 sequence: CASSRGQGAPYEQYF. The DNA for the CDR3 is TGCGCCAGCAGCCGCGGACAGGGGGCCCCCTACGAGCAGTACTTC.

The gene calls are TRBV9 and TRBJ1-2; the D gene is possibly TRBD1 (5 bases). Germline CDR1 and CDR2: SGDLS and YYNGEE. The CDR3 runs to 14 residues. V was clipped by 0 bases and J by 6 bases, with 12 bases between them. As DNA, the CDR3 is TGTGCCAGCAGCGTAGGGACAATAGGGGATGGCTACACCTTC. It translates to CASSVGTIGDGYTF.

The gene calls are TRBV4-1 and TRBJ2-1; TRBD2 aligns across 10 bases. The CDR3 consists of 17 residues. CDR1 MGHRA and CDR2 YSYEKL come from the germline V gene. After removal of 1 base from V and 9 bases from J, the junction contained 12 bases not matched to a gene. CDR3 nucleotide sequence: TGCGCCAGCAGCCAAGGGATCATTCTAGCGGGAGCTAGTGAGCAGTTCTTC. Its protein product is CASSQGIILAGASEQFF.

The V gene is TRBV6-5, the J gene TRBJ2-7, with a tentative D call TRBD1 (5 bases). Trimming left V 5 bases short and J 0 bases short, with 11 bases between. CDR1 is MNHEY, CDR2 SVGAGI, per germline. The CDR3 spans 14 residues. For the CDR3, the DNA is TGTGCCAGCAGTAACACAGGCAGCTCCTACGAGCAGTACTTC. It translates to CASSNTGSSYEQYF.

The rearrangement links TRBV29-1 to TRBJ2-1; D is undetermined. Per the germline V gene, CDR1 is SQVTM and CDR2 is ANQGSEA. The CDR3 is 13 amino acids. V lost 1 base and J 1 base, leaving 5 bases between the germline ends. The CDR3 DNA follows: TGCAGCGTTGAAGTACATTCCTACAATGAGCAGTTCTTC. This sequence encodes CSVEVHSYNEQFF.

This clone was seen a few times. This chain uses TRBV6-4 with TRBJ2-1; a possible D gene is TRBD2 (7 bases). CDR1 is MRHNA and CDR2 is SNTAGT in the germline V gene. V gave up 5 bases and J gave up 8 bases, with 19 bases separating them. The CDR3 length is 15 residues. The CDR3 sequence: CASSLQGGRVDEQFF. Here the CDR3 DNA reads TGTGCCAGCAGTTTACAGGGAGGGAGAGTAGATGAGCAGTTCTTC.